The 14 T cell receptor beta chains below all came from one sample that was sequenced in a study of CD8+ T cells in alopecia areata. Regarding treatment: oral pan-JAK inhibitor, 5-10 mg twice daily. It was cDNA, reverse transcribed from extracted RNA, that served as the sequencing template. Profiling relied on immunoSEQ multiplex PCR, and the TCRdb table lists in-frame clones only, not all of them. The sample contains over 150,000 clones, roughly three fifths of which appear only once. Sequenced material: CD4+ T cells sorted from blood, taken at week 4, from a patient treated with tofacitinib. All receptors come from a human donor with alopecia areata.

This clone has a handful of counts. V and J are TRBV4-1 and TRBJ2-3; TRBD2 aligns across 11 bases. Germline CDR1 and CDR2: MGHRA and YSYEKL. After removal of 6 bases from V and 5 bases from J, the junction contained 10 bases not matched to a gene. The CDR3 loop spans 16 amino acids. CDR3 DNA sequence: TGCGCCAGCAGAGAGCTAGCGGGGGGTAAGGAAGATACGCAGTATTTT. Its translation: CASRELAGGKEDTQYF.

The chain uses TRBV25-1 and TRBJ1-4; 7 nucleotides agree with TRBD1. The CDR3 loop spans 15 amino acids. The V gene's germline CDR1 is MGHDK and CDR2 SYGVNS. Germline trimming cut 1 base from V and 4 bases from J; bases unmatched to any gene: 3. Here the CDR3 DNA reads TGTGCCAGCAGTGAATTCCAGGGGGGTAATGAAAAACTGTTTTTT. Encoded protein: CASSEFQGGNEKLFF.

Only a few counts were recorded for this clone. The V and J genes are TRBV23-1 and TRBJ2-1, with D perhaps matching TRBD1 (5 bases). TRBV23-1 is filed as an ORF, its function uncertain. The CDR3 contains 15 residues. With 5 bases removed from V and 3 bases from J, the gap between germline ends came to 14 bases. CDR3 in DNA: TGCGCCAGCAGTGCCGGCCAGGGCCTCTACAATGAGCAGTTCTTC. Protein sequence: CASSAGQGLYNEQFF.

The CDR3 DNA is TGTGCCAGCGACCGGGGGTCCGCCGGGGAGACCCAGTACTTC. It translates to CASDRGSAGETQYF. The V call is TRBV18, the J call TRBJ2-5, with a possible D match to TRBD2 (6 bases). This CDR3 has 14 amino acids. V was pared by 8 bases and J by 5 bases, with 18 bases between. Looked up from germline, CDR1 is KGHSH and CDR2 is LQKENI.

The rearrangement joins TRBV5-4 to TRBJ2-7, with D perhaps matching TRBD2 (5 bases). The CDR3 is made up of 13 amino acids. V lost 4 bases, J lost 0 bases, and 8 bases lay in between. CDR1 is SGHNT, CDR2 YYREEE, per germline (reference sequence). CDR3: CASSALDSYEQYF. The CDR3 bases are TGTGCCAGCAGCGCACTAGACTCCTACGAGCAGTACTTC.

A word on this clone: Other DNA sequences in the sample encode the same CDR3. The rearrangement uses TRBV29-1 and TRBJ1-3; no clear D. This CDR3 spans 11 amino acids. Trimming took off 4 bases at V and 1 base at J, with 2 bases between the two ends. The V gene's germline CDR1 is SQVTM and CDR2 ANQGSEA. The CDR3 sequence: CSVGSGNTIYF. The CDR3 nucleotides read TGCAGCGTTGGGTCTGGAAACACCATATATTTT.

The rearrangement links TRBV4-1 to TRBJ1-1, with D possibly TRBD1 on 6 matching bases. The CDR3 extends over 15 amino acids. V lost 3 bases to trimming and J lost 4 bases, with 15 bases between them. The germline gives CDR1 MGHRA, CDR2 YSYEKL. Written as DNA, the CDR3 is TGCGCCAGCAGCCACAGTGGGACACGCAGCACTGAAGCTTTCTTT. Translating it yields CASSHSGTRSTEAFF.

The V and J genes are TRBV30 and TRBJ1-3; TRBD1 matches 8 bases. This CDR3 is built from 15 residues. V trimming: 4 bases; J trimming: 1 base; junction bases outside the gene matches: 6. From germline, CDR1 is GTSNPN and CDR2 SVGIG (reference sequence). The CDR3 sequence: CAWKTGVLSGNTIYF. In nucleotides, the CDR3 is TGTGCCTGGAAGACAGGGGTTCTATCTGGAAACACCATATATTTT.

This clone has more than one count but fewer than ten. The chain joins TRBV30 to TRBJ2-7, with D possibly being TRBD1 (6 bases). V lost 4 bases to trimming and J lost 9 bases, with 19 bases between them. The CDR3 is made up of 13 amino acids. Germline V gene data show CDR1 as GTSNPN and CDR2 as SVGIG (reference sequence). The CDR3 DNA is TGTGCCTGGACCAAATCCGGGACAATCGGGCAGTACTTC. It codes for CAWTKSGTIGQYF.

This clone was detected once. This chain connects TRBV5-1 to TRBJ2-5; D gene ambiguous. This CDR3 is built from 13 residues. The V end lost 1 base, the J end lost 0 bases, and 4 bases lay between the germline ends. Germline V gene lookup returns CDR1 SGHRS and CDR2 YFSETQ. The CDR3 region is CASSLSHQETQYF. The CDR3 bases are TGCGCCAGCAGCTTGTCCCACCAAGAGACCCAGTACTTC.

This clone was seen a few times. V and J are TRBV10-3 and TRBJ2-3; D uncertain. Trimming cost V 6 bases and J 2 bases, with 6 bases left between them. The germline V gene encodes CDR1 ENHRY and CDR2 SYGVKD. The CDR3 contains 12 residues. CDR3 sequence reads: CAISDNTDTQYF. CDR3 nucleotide sequence: TGTGCCATCAGCGATAACACAGATACGCAGTATTTT.

This chain uses TRBV6-5 with TRBJ1-6; D possibly corresponds to TRBD1 (6 bases). Trimming removed 4 bases from V and 8 bases from J, with 18 bases in between. Per the germline V gene, CDR1 is MNHEY and CDR2 is SVGAGI. The CDR3 has 16 residues. The CDR3 nucleotides are TGTGCCAGCAGTTCCCAGGGGCCAAACCTTGATTCACCCCTCCACTTT. Encoded protein: CASSSQGPNLDSPLHF.

The chain combines TRBV29-1 with TRBJ2-3; D is unclear. V was trimmed by 2 bases and J by 7 bases, leaving 7 bases between them. This CDR3 comprises 11 residues. Germline lookup yields CDR1 SQVTM and CDR2 ANQGSEA. Here the CDR3 reads CSVEKQNTQYF. The CDR3 DNA reads as TGCAGCGTTGAAAAACAGAATACGCAGTATTTT.

The CDR3 sequence: CASSYVGYNEQFF. The CDR3 nucleotides read TGTGCCAGCAGTTACGTGGGCTACAATGAGCAGTTCTTC. The chain links TRBV6-6 to TRBJ2-1; D call uncertain. With 2 bases removed from V and 3 bases from J, the gap between germline ends came to 5 bases. Germline V gives CDR1 MNHNY, CDR2 SVGAGI (reference sequence). The length of the CDR3 is 13 residues.